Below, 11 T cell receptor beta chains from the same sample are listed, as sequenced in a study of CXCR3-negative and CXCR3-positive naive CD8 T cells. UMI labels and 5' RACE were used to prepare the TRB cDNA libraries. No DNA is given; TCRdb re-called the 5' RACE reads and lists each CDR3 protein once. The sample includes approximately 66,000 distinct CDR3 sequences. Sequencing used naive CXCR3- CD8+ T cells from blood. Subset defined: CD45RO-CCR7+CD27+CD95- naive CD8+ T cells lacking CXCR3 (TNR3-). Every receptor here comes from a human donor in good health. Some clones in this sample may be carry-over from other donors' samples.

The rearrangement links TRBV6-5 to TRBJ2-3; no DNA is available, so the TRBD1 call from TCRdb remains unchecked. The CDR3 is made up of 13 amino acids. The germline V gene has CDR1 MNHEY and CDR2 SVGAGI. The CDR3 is CASSQGEADTQYF.

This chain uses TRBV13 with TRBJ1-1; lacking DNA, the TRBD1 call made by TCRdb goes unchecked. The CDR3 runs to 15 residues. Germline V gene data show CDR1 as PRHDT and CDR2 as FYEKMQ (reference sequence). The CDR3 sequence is CASSPSPGQSTEAFF.

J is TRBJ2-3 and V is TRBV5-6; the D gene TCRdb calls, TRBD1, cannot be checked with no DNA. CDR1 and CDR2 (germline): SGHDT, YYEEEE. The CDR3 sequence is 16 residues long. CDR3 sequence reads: CASSSGTATSTDTQYF.

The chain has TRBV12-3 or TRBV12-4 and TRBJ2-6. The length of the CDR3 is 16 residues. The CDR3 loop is CASSSTLMRGANVLTF.

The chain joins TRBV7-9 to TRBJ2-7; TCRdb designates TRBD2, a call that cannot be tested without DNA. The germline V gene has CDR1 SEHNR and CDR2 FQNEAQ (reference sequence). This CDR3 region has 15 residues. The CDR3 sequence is CASSSLAGASYEQYF.

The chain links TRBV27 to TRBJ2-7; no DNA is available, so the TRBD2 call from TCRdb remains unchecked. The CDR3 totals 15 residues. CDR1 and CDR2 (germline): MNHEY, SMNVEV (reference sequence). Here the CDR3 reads CASSLTALPIDEQYF.

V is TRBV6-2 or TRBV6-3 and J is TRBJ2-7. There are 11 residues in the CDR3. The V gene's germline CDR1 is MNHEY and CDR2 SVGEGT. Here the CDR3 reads CASRESYEQYF.

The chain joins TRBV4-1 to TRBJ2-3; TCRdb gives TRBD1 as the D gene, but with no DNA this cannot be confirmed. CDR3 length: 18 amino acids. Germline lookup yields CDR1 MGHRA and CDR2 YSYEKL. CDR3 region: CASSQHLAGAKYTDTQYF.

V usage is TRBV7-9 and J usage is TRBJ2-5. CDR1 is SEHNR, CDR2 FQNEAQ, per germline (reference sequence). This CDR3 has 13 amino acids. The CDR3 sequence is CASSPSAEETQYF.

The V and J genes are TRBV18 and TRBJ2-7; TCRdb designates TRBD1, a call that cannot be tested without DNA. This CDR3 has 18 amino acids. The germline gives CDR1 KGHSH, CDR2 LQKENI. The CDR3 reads CASSPLIWDREVSYEQYF.

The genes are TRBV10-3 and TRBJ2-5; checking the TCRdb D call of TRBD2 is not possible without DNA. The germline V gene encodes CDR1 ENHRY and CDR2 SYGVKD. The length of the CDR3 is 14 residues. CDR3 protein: CAISGEGLKETQYF.